These 25 T cell receptor beta chains were all obtained from the same sample, sequenced in a study of persistence of HIV-infected CD4 T cells (dated by TCRdb to 2018 to 2021). The label giving this sample's treatment or condition can be read as: suppressive antiretroviral therapy. Cells were stimulated with a pool of overlapping HIV-1 Gag 15-mer peptides at roughly 1 ug per peptide per mL. Responding CD4+ T cells were sorted by upregulation of both CD40 ligand and CD69. The immunoSEQ hsTCRB assay version 4 in survey mode was used to sequence TCRbeta repertoires from genomic DNA. This immuneACCESS table, as held by TCRdb, lists in-frame sequences with V and J called but not all clones. Of the missing ones, under half trace to an unresolved V gene in checked studies; the others have no known cause. This sample holds fewer than 35,000 clones; 70% were observed only once. Roughly 1.4% of the sample is held by the ten biggest clonotypes.

Which antigens these TCRs recognize remains unknown. The sample was CD4+ T cells sorted from PBMCs after approximately 19-hour stimulation, taken from a patient who received antiretroviral therapy. The sample's cell subset or site label is to be understood as: CD40L+CD69+ CD4 T cells responding to HIV-1 Gag peptides. These TCRs come from an adult man with HIV who was CMV-seropositive.

J is TRBJ1-1 and V is TRBV30; D unresolved. The CDR3 contains 13 residues. V was trimmed by 0 bases and J by 10 bases, leaving 15 bases between them. Germline CDR1 and CDR2: GTSNPN and SVGIG (reference sequence). The DNA for the CDR3 is TGTGCCTGGAGTGTACAACGACTTAGCGGAGCTTTCTTT. This encodes CAWSVQRLSGAFF.

The rearrangement joins TRBV2 to TRBJ1-6, with D tentatively TRBD1 (5 bases). Trimming left V 4 bases short and J 0 bases short, with 25 bases between. Per germline, CDR1 SNHLY and CDR2 FYNNEI. This CDR3 is 21 amino acids long. CDR3 region: CASSARRQPLSPSSYNSPLHF. The CDR3 DNA sequence: TGTGCCAGCAGTGCCCGAAGACAGCCCCTCAGCCCGAGCTCCTATAATTCACCCCTCCACTTT. The entire variable domain, with the rest obtained from reference TRBV2 and TRBJ1-6, is as follows: EPEVTQTPSHQVTQMGQEVILRCVPISNHLYFYWYRQILGQKVEFLVSFYNNEISEKSEIFDDQFSVERPDGSNFTLKIRSTKLEDSAMYFCASSARRQPLSPSSYNSPLHFGNGTRLTVT.

This clone came up once. As DNA, the CDR3 is TGTGCCAGCAGGTCCACCCCTTCAGGTTCCTATGGCTACACCTTC. Translation gives CASRSTPSGSYGYTF. V usage is TRBV28 and J usage is TRBJ1-2; D remains unclear. The ends were cut back, 6 bases at V and 4 bases at J, with 18 bases in the middle. There are 15 residues in the CDR3. Per germline, CDR1 MDHEN and CDR2 SYDVKM.

DNA of the CDR3: TGCAGTGCTAGTGTACCTAGCGGACCTAACAATGAGCAGTTCTTC. Its translation: CSASVPSGPNNEQFF. This chain uses TRBV20-1 with TRBJ2-1; 7 nucleotides agree with TRBD2. Germline loops: CDR1 DFQATT, CDR2 SNEGSKA (reference sequence). V trimming: 3 bases; J trimming: 5 bases; junction bases outside the gene matches: 10. The CDR3 runs 15 residues.

About this clone: At one end the junction does not follow the germline gene, possibly because of a read error. The chain links TRBV6-2 or TRBV6-3 to TRBJ1-4, with D possibly TRBD1 on 6 matching bases. The germline gives CDR1 MNHEY, CDR2 SVGEGT. The length of the CDR3 is 15 residues. The CDR3 nucleotides are TGTGCCAGCAGTAACTCCGGAAGGGGGGGTGAAAAACTGTTTTTT. It codes for CASSNSGRGGEKLFF.

This chain connects TRBV18 to TRBJ1-1; tentatively, D is TRBD1 (5 bases). Trimming took 6 bases from V and 2 from J, leaving 13 bases between them. This CDR3 comprises 14 residues. From germline, CDR1 is KGHSH and CDR2 LQKENI. CDR3 residues: CASSIQAQNTEAFF. Written as DNA, the CDR3 is TGTGCCAGCTCGATACAGGCGCAAAACACTGAAGCTTTCTTT.

This chain connects TRBV5-4 to TRBJ1-1, with D possibly matching TRBD1 (6 bases). This CDR3 contains 15 residues. V was clipped by 4 bases and J by 4 bases, with 17 bases between them. Germline CDR1 is SGHNT and CDR2 is YYREEE (reference sequence). CDR3 in amino acids: CASSAQDRWGTEAFF. The DNA of the CDR3 is TGTGCCAGCAGCGCCCAGGACAGATGGGGCACTGAAGCTTTCTTT.

The CDR3, as DNA: TGTGCCATCTCCTCCTACAGATTAACGAACACTGAAGCTTTCTTT. Translating it yields CAISSYRLTNTEAFF. The chain links TRBV28 to TRBJ1-1; no clear D. CDR1 is MDHEN and CDR2 is SYDVKM in the germline V gene. V dropped 10 bases and J dropped 1 base, with 19 bases sitting between them. The CDR3 is 15 amino acids.

The V call is TRBV10-1, the J call TRBJ1-2; D is uncertain. In germline, CDR1 is WNHNN, CDR2 SYGVQD (reference sequence). CDR3 size: 14 residues. Trimming took off 0 bases at V and 7 bases at J, with 12 bases between the two ends. CDR3 bases: TGCGCCAGCAGTGAGTCCCAGGACCTCCGTGGCTACACCTTC. It codes for CASSESQDLRGYTF.

The chain combines TRBV6-5 with TRBJ1-5; D is possibly TRBD1 (6 bases). The V and J ends lost 5 bases and 0 bases respectively, with 8 bases between them. CDR1 is MNHEY, CDR2 SVGAGI, per germline. The CDR3 totals 14 residues. In DNA form, the CDR3 reads TGTGCCAGCAGTCCACAGGGTAGCAATCAGCCCCAGCATTTT. Protein: CASSPQGSNQPQHF.

This clone has only one observation. This chain joins TRBV18 and TRBJ2-2; D is possibly TRBD2 (7 bases). CDR1 is KGHSH, CDR2 LQKENI, per germline. The V end lost 0 bases, the J end lost 0 bases, and 17 bases lay between the germline ends. This CDR3 is 19 amino acids long. The CDR3 sequence is CASSPPNGGPLSNTGELFF. In DNA, the CDR3 is TGTGCCAGCTCACCACCGAACGGGGGGCCCCTGTCGAACACCGGGGAGCTGTTTTTT.

The chain recombines TRBV7-6 with TRBJ2-1, with TRBD2 matching 13 bases. This CDR3 comprises 17 residues. CDR1 is SGHVS, CDR2 FNYEAQ, per germline. The trim removed 0 bases at V and 4 bases at J, leaving 3 bases unmatched. CDR3 nucleotides: TGTGCCAGCAGCTTAGCCCCGGGACTAGCGGGATACAATGAGCAGTTCTTC. As protein: CASSLAPGLAGYNEQFF.

The chain employs TRBV4-2 and TRBJ1-1, with D unclear. CDR3 size: 14 residues. Germline loops: CDR1 LGHNA, CDR2 YNFKEQ. V dropped 4 bases and J dropped 1 base, with 10 bases sitting between them. The CDR3 protein is CASSPDVRNTEAFF. CDR3 coding DNA: TGTGCCAGCAGCCCGGACGTCAGGAACACTGAAGCTTTCTTT.

The genes are TRBV5-4 and TRBJ2-7, with 8 bases matching TRBD1. The J segment lost 2 bases and the V segment lost 4 bases, leaving 8 bases of the junction unmatched. CDR1 SGHNT and CDR2 YYREEE come from the germline V gene (reference sequence). The CDR3 is made up of 15 amino acids. DNA of the CDR3: TGTGCCAGCAGCCTAGGGACAGGCGGACCCTACGAGCAGTACTTC. It codes for CASSLGTGGPYEQYF.

The sample holds a few counts of this clone. This chain connects TRBV5-5 to TRBJ2-7, with a tentative D call TRBD2 (5 bases). The CDR3 spans 16 residues. Between the trimmed V and J ends, which lost 4 bases and 6 bases, there was a span of 23 bases. Germline-derived CDR1 and CDR2 are SGHKS and YYEKEE (reference sequence). DNA for the CDR3: TGTGCCAGCAGCCCTAGAGGTCCGGACTCGGTAACCGAGCAGTACTTC. Amino acid sequence: CASSPRGPDSVTEQYF. The entire variable domain, with the rest obtained from reference TRBV5-5 and TRBJ2-7, is as follows: DAGVTQSPTHLIKTRGQQVTLRCSPISGHKSVSWYQQVLGQGPQFIFQYYEKEERGRGNFPDRFSARQFPNYSSELNVNALLLGDSALYLCASSPRGPDSVTEQYFGPGTRLTVT.

This clone appeared once. The genes are TRBV5-3 and TRBJ2-3; TRBD2 matches at 9 bases. TRBV5-3 is marked as an open reading frame, function uncertain. With V trimmed by 4 bases and J by 2 bases, 11 bases remained unmatched. This CDR3 spans 17 amino acids. CDR3 nucleotide sequence: TGTGCCAGAAGCCTGCCGGGACTAGCAAGGCCCACAGATACGCAGTATTTT. Translation: CARSLPGLARPTDTQYF.

V is TRBV19 and J is TRBJ1-5, with D possibly matching TRBD1 (6 bases). Germline assignment: CDR1 LNHDA and CDR2 SQIVND (reference sequence). The CDR3 covers 15 residues. The ends were cut back, 5 bases at V and 4 bases at J, with 15 bases in the middle. The CDR3 DNA is TGTGCCAGTAGTCAGGGGCAGGTAGGAAATCAGCCCCAGCATTTT. It encodes CASSQGQVGNQPQHF.

This chain links TRBV19 with TRBJ2-1; 8 nucleotides align to TRBD2. With 0 bases clipped from V and 2 bases from J, the junction kept 0 bases outside the gene matches. Germline V gene sequence: CDR1 LNHDA, CDR2 SQIVND (reference sequence). The CDR3 runs to 15 residues. In DNA form, the CDR3 reads TGTGCCAGTAGTATAGAGCGGGGGGCCTACAATGAGCAGTTCTTC. Amino acid sequence: CASSIERGAYNEQFF.

DNA for the CDR3: TGTGCCAGCAGCTCCGCGGGGCAGCCCCAGCATTTT. Protein product: CASSSAGQPQHF. The chain couples TRBV6-6 to TRBJ1-5; no reliable D call. This CDR3 region has 12 residues. Germline assignment: CDR1 MNHNY and CDR2 SVGAGI (reference sequence). Deletions cut 6 bases from V and 7 bases from J, with 10 bases between.

J is TRBJ1-1 and V is TRBV2; possible D gene TRBD1, 5 bases. The V gene's germline CDR1 is SNHLY and CDR2 FYNNEI. The CDR3 loop spans 13 amino acids. Trimming stripped 6 bases from V and 1 base from J, with 9 bases between. The CDR3 coding sequence is TGTGCCAGCAGACAGGAGAAGAACACTGAAGCTTTCTTT. Translated, it gives CASRQEKNTEAFF.

This chain links TRBV27 with TRBJ1-2, with TRBD1 matching 10 bases. V was pared by 6 bases and J by 3 bases, with 7 bases of the junction left unmatched. Germline V lookup: CDR1 MNHEY, CDR2 SMNVEV (reference sequence). CDR3 length: 15 residues. The CDR3 region has the DNA TGTGCCAGCAGCCACCGGACAGGGGGGGACTATGGCTACACCTTC. Its translation: CASSHRTGGDYGYTF.

This clone was observed once. CDR3 in amino acids: CASSLQGMNYGYTF. The CDR3 DNA reads TGTGCCAGCAGCTTACAGGGGATGAACTATGGCTACACCTTC. This chain uses TRBV7-2 with TRBJ1-2, with D possibly matching TRBD1 (6 bases). Germline V gene data show CDR1 as SGHTA and CDR2 as FQGNSA. The CDR3 is made up of 14 amino acids. The V gene lost 2 bases and the J gene lost 2 bases, with 9 bases spanning the gap.

The rearrangement joins TRBV19 to TRBJ2-2; 7 bases fit TRBD1. The germline V gene has CDR1 LNHDA and CDR2 SQIVND (reference sequence). The CDR3 contains 15 residues. The trim removed 4 bases at V and 1 base at J, leaving 3 bases unmatched. CDR3 DNA sequence: TGTGCCAGTAGTAAGGGGGCTCAGAACACCGGGGAGCTGTTTTTT. This encodes CASSKGAQNTGELFF.

This clone was detected once. The chain carries TRBV14 and TRBJ1-2, with a tentative D call TRBD1 (5 bases). The V gene lost 5 bases and the J gene lost 8 bases, with 15 bases spanning the gap. Germline CDR1 SGHDN, CDR2 FVKESK. The CDR3 has 13 residues. The CDR3 here is CASSFGTAGGYTF. CDR3 sequence (DNA): TGTGCCAGCAGCTTCGGGACGGCTGGGGGCTACACCTTC.

V is TRBV15 and J is TRBJ1-2, with D perhaps TRBD1 (6 bases). This CDR3 has 14 amino acids. CDR1 LNHNV and CDR2 YYDKDF come from the germline V gene (reference sequence). Trimming shortened V by 0 bases and J by 8 bases, and 13 bases separated the two germline ends. The CDR3: CATSRDVAGEGYTF. The CDR3 DNA reads as TGTGCCACCAGCAGAGATGTGGCAGGGGAAGGCTACACCTTC.